This entry features one T cell receptor beta chain sequence. The target antigen is unknown. This specimen comes from a study of cytomegalovirus exposure and HLA in healthy donors. Findings and caveats of the study: Most TCR sequences proved rare, with some public TCRs found in many donors. A missense variant in DCLRE1C was later tied to TCR beta V- and J-gene trimming. Per published reports, the classifier diagnosed cytomegalovirus status with high specificity and sensitivity.

Though nominally healthy at sampling, donors likely had unrecorded immune exposures. Amplification used 60 Vbeta primers and 13 Jbeta primers. Sequencing was performed with immunoSEQ multiplex PCR; in TCRdb, only in-frame clones are kept and a portion is missing. The sample includes about 130,000 clones, roughly 70% of them seen just once. The trim removed 0 bases at V and 4 bases at J, leaving 5 bases unmatched. The length of the CDR3 is 16 residues. The germline V gene has CDR1 MNHNY and CDR2 SVGAGI (reference sequence). The V and J genes are TRBV6-6 and TRBJ2-3; 9 bases fit TRBD1. The receptor comes from a man aged 18 to 30 in good health and CMV-seropositive. The sample comprised PBMCs. The CDR3 nucleotides read TGTGCCAGCAGTTACTCGGGACAGGGTATCCCAGATACGCAGTATTTT. Protein sequence: CASSYSGQGIPDTQYF.